Described below is a single TCR beta chain sequence and its context. Losses at the gene ends were 2 bases for V and 8 bases for J; bases not matched to a gene: 7. Germline V gene lookup returns CDR1 SGHNT and CDR2 YYREEE (reference sequence). The CDR3 extends over 15 amino acids. The sample is drawn from a study of glioma-infiltrating T cells after dendritic cell vaccination. Profiling relied on immunoSEQ multiplex PCR, and the TCRdb table lists in-frame clones only, not all of them. The sample lists approximately 100,000 clones; over 60% were seen once. The sample consisted of blood, taken before dendritic cell vaccination. The V call is TRBV5-4, the J call TRBJ1-3; TRBD1 agrees at 10 bases. This TCR derives from a human donor with glioblastoma. The CDR3 protein is CASSLPGQGIDTIYF. CDR3 coding DNA: TGTGCCAGCAGCTTACCGGGACAGGGGATTGACACCATATATTTT.